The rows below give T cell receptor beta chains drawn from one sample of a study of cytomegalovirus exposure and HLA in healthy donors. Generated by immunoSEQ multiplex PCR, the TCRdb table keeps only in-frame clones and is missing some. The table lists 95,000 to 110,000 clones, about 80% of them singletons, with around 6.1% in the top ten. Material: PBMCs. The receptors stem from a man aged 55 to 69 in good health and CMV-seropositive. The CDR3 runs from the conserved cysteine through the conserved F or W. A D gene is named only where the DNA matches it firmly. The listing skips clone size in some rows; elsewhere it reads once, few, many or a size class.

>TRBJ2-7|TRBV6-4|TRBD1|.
TGTGCCAGCAGCGAACAGGGGAACAACCCCTACGAGCAGTACTTC
CASSEQGNNPYEQYF
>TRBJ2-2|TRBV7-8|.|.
TGTGCCAGCAGCTTCGCTGGGCGTAAGGCCGCGAACACCGGGGAGCTGTTTTTT
CASSFAGRKAANTGELFF
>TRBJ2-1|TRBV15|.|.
TGTGCCACCAACGGGGGGCAGGGCGGTTATGAGCAGTTCTTC
CATNGGQGGYEQFF
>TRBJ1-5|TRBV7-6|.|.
TGTGCCAGCAGCTTAGAGAGCAATAGCAATCAGCCCCAGCATTTT
CASSLESNSNQPQHF
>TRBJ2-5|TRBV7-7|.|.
TGTGCCAGCAGCATAAGCACTGTAGCAGCGGAGACCCAGTACTTC
CASSISTVAAETQYF
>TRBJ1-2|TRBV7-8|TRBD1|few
TGTGCCAGCAGCTTATCCGGGACAGGGTTTCGGGTCTACACCTTC
CASSLSGTGFRVYTF
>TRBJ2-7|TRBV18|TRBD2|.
TGTGCCAGCTCAAACAAAGCGGGGGGACCCTACGAGCAGTACTTC
CASSNKAGGPYEQYF
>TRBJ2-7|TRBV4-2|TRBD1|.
TGTGCCAGCAGCCAAGATAGAGGGACAGGTGGACGCGAGCAGTACTTC
CASSQDRGTGGREQYF
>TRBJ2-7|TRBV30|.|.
TGTGCCTGGGGCGGGACCTCCTACGAGCAGTACTTC
CAWGGTSYEQYF
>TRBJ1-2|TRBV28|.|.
TGTGCCAGCAGCTCCGGACAAGCTAACTATGGCTACACCTTC
CASSSGQANYGYTF
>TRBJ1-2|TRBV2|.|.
TGTGCCAGCACCCAAGGGGGTCCCTATGGCTACACCTTC
CASTQGGPYGYTF
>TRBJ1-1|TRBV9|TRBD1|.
TGTGCCAGCAGCGCACAGGGGGCTTGGGGTGAAGCTTTCTTT
CASSAQGAWGEAFF
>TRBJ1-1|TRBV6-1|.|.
TGTGCCAGCAGCGAACATGGAGGGGATCTGAACACTGAAGCTTTCTTT
CASSEHGGDLNTEAFF
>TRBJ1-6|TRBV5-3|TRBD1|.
TGTGCCAGAAGAGTGAGGGGGCGTAAGTCGCCCCTCCACTTT
CARRVRGRKSPLHF
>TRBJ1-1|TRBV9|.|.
TGTGCCAGCAGCGTAGGCTCAGGGTCACTCCACACTGAAGCTTTCTTT
CASSVGSGSLHTEAFF
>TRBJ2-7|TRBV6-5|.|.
TGTGCCAGCACCACTGTAAGGGGGTCCTACGAGCAGTACTTC
CASTTVRGSYEQYF
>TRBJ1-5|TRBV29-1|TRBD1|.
TGCAGCGTTGGGCAGGGGGGACAGCCCCAGCATTTT
CSVGQGGQPQHF